Below are 20 T cell receptor beta chains sequenced from a single sample in a study of Ad26.COV2.S vaccination and SARS-CoV-2 variants. Assay: immunoSEQ multiplex PCR; the TCRdb copy retains only in-frame clones and omits some. Of around 420,000 clones listed, approximately 87% are singletons. Noted treatment: some 19 received Ad26.COV2.S at low or high dose, single or two shots; five or six received placebo; per-sample allocation not given. Sampling was performed 63 days after the first vaccine or placebo injection. The sequences come from peripheral blood, collected in a trial of Ad26.COV2.S vaccine versus placebo. Receptors originate from a person between 18 and 59 years old who received the Ad26.COV2.S COVID-19 vaccine or a placebo.

The J gene is TRBJ2-1, the V gene TRBV28, with D unclear. The CDR3 covers 13 residues. Germline V gene lookup returns CDR1 MDHEN and CDR2 SYDVKM. V was trimmed by 2 bases and J by 7 bases, leaving 9 bases between them. CDR3 residues: CASSLVGVNEQFF. The CDR3 coding sequence is TGTGCCAGCAGTTTAGTAGGAGTAAATGAGCAGTTCTTC.

CDR3 in DNA: TGTGCCAGTAGAATCGGACTAGCCGGAATCGCAACAGATACGCAGTATTTT. Translating it yields CASRIGLAGIATDTQYF. V is TRBV19 and J is TRBJ2-3, with 8 positions matching TRBD2. This CDR3 has 17 residues. V dropped 6 bases and J dropped 3; count of bases not matched to a gene: 14. Per the germline V gene, CDR1 is LNHDA and CDR2 is SQIVND (reference sequence).

The J gene is TRBJ2-2, the V gene TRBV28; D may correspond to TRBD1 or TRBD2 (5 bases each). The CDR3 runs 15 residues. Germline values: CDR1 MDHEN, CDR2 SYDVKM. The V gene lost 10 bases and the J gene lost 0 bases, with 15 bases spanning the gap. For the CDR3, the DNA is TGTGCCACCCCGGGGCGAGGCCCGAACACCGGGGAGCTGTTTTTT. Protein sequence: CATPGRGPNTGELFF.

The rearrangement uses TRBV25-1 and TRBJ2-3; D remains unclear. The germline CDR1 and CDR2 sequences are MGHDK and SYGVNS. The CDR3 has 14 amino acids. With 3 bases removed from V and 0 bases from J, the gap between germline ends came to 7 bases. The DNA for the CDR3 is TGTGCCAGCAGTGACACAGCCAGCACAGATACGCAGTATTTT. Translation gives CASSDTASTDTQYF.

The chain employs TRBV4-1 and TRBJ2-7, with D maybe TRBD2 (6 bases). The V end lost 0 bases, the J end lost 6 bases, and 15 bases lay between the germline ends. Per the germline V gene, CDR1 is MGHRA and CDR2 is YSYEKL. CDR3 size: 15 residues. The CDR3 reads CASSQDSGLNPEQYF. The CDR3 DNA follows: TGCGCCAGCAGCCAAGATAGCGGACTTAATCCCGAGCAGTACTTC.

This rearrangement joins TRBV14 to TRBJ1-1; 9 nucleotides agree with TRBD1. CDR1 and CDR2 (germline): SGHDN, FVKESK. CDR3 length: 14 amino acids. Trimming took 5 bases from V and 7 from J; bases not matched to a gene: 8. The CDR3 reads CASSYRGQGGEAFF. The CDR3 DNA reads as TGTGCCAGCAGCTACCGGGGACAGGGAGGTGAAGCTTTCTTT.

The chain carries TRBV7-2 and TRBJ2-5, with 10 bases fitting TRBD2. The CDR3 is made up of 15 amino acids. Losses at the gene ends were 0 bases for V and 10 bases for J; bases not matched to a gene: 8. The germline V gene has CDR1 SGHTA and CDR2 FQGNSA. CDR3 nucleotide sequence: TGTGCCAGCAGCTTAGCTAGCGGGGGGCCCGATGGCCAGTACTTC. Translated, it gives CASSLASGGPDGQYF.

CDR3 sequence (DNA): TGTGCCAGTAGTATAACTAACAGATTGGATCAGCCCCAGCATTTT. This gives the protein CASSITNRLDQPQHF. The V gene is TRBV19, the J gene TRBJ1-5, with D uncertain. CDR3 length equals 15 residues. Germline CDR1 reads LNHDA; CDR2 reads SQIVND (reference sequence). The V end lost 2 bases, the J end lost 5 bases, and 13 bases lay between the germline ends.

The chain couples TRBV4-3 to TRBJ1-6; TRBD1 is a possible D gene (5 bases). The CDR3 consists of 15 residues. Germline V CDR1 and CDR2: LGHNA, YSLEER. Between the trimmed V and J ends, which lost 4 bases and 5 bases, there was a span of 12 bases. The CDR3 bases are TGCGCCAGCAGCCTAGGGGACCCCAATAATTCACCCCTCCACTTT. It translates to CASSLGDPNNSPLHF.

This chain joins TRBV6-6 and TRBJ2-3; no definite D call. The CDR3 loop spans 13 amino acids. The V and J ends lost 11 bases and 6 bases respectively, with 18 bases between them. Germline V gene data show CDR1 as MNHNY and CDR2 as SVGAGI (reference sequence). CDR3 in amino acids: CAGSNTWMDTQYF. The CDR3, as DNA: TGTGCCGGGTCCAATACATGGATGGATACGCAGTATTTT.

The chain joins TRBV6-2 or TRBV6-3 to TRBJ2-7; 9 bases align to TRBD1. Germline V gene data show CDR1 as MNHEY and CDR2 as SVGEGT. The CDR3 loop spans 16 amino acids. Losses at the gene ends were 3 bases for V and 1 base for J; bases not matched to a gene: 7. CDR3 region: CASSYSDRGNSYEQYF. As DNA, the CDR3 is TGTGCCAGCAGTTATTCTGACAGGGGGAATTCCTACGAGCAGTACTTC.

The rearrangement links TRBV7-2 to TRBJ2-5, with D perhaps matching TRBD1 (5 bases). In germline, CDR1 is SGHTA, CDR2 FQGNSA. CDR3 length equals 14 residues. Trimming took 2 bases from V and 4 from J, leaving 11 bases between them. CDR3 region: CASSLTRVVETQYF. CDR3 DNA sequence: TGTGCCAGCAGCTTAACCAGGGTGGTAGAGACCCAGTACTTC.

This clone was seen a single time. V gene TRBV15 combines with J gene TRBJ1-3; D call uncertain. V was trimmed by 0 bases and J by 0 bases, leaving 6 bases between them. Germline lookup yields CDR1 LNHNV and CDR2 YYDKDF (reference sequence). This CDR3 has 15 amino acids. Written as DNA, the CDR3 is TGTGCCACCAGCAGAGATCTGCACTCTGGAAACACCATATATTTT. Translation gives CATSRDLHSGNTIYF. Complete variable domain (other parts from reference TRBV15 and TRBJ1-3): DAMVIQNPRYQVTQFGKPVTLSCSQTLNHNVMYWYQQKSSQAPKLLFHYYDKDFNNEADTPDNFQSRRPNTSFCFLDIRSPGLGDTAMYLCATSRDLHSGNTIYFGEGSWLTVV.

The CDR3 sequence: CASSFVGFSEQYF. CDR3 nucleotide sequence: TGTGCCAGCAGCTTTGTTGGGTTTAGCGAGCAGTACTTC. The chain carries TRBV7-8 and TRBJ2-7, with D unclear. Germline-derived CDR1 and CDR2 are SGHVS and FQNEAQ. The V gene lost 3 bases and the J gene lost 6 bases, with 12 bases spanning the gap. This CDR3 has 13 amino acids.

V usage is TRBV7-2 and J usage is TRBJ1-3; 10 nucleotides line up with TRBD1. The CDR3 loop spans 17 amino acids. The junction had 7 bases not matched to a gene; V was cut back by 5 bases and J by 0 bases. Germline CDR1 reads SGHTA; CDR2 reads FQGNSA. The CDR3 reads CASSPTGTGDSGNTIYF. The CDR3 DNA sequence: TGTGCCAGCAGCCCGACCGGGACAGGGGACTCTGGAAACACCATATATTTT.

This clone was detected many times. The chain is built from TRBV28 and TRBJ1-1; TRBD1 agrees at 9 bases. Germline values: CDR1 MDHEN, CDR2 SYDVKM. V shed 6 bases and J 0 bases; nucleotides not matched to a gene: 17. This CDR3 spans 19 amino acids. CDR3: CASSSLHFGTGMMNTEAFF. The CDR3 nucleotides read TGTGCCAGCAGCTCTCTTCATTTCGGGACAGGGATGATGAACACTGAAGCTTTCTTT.

The genes are TRBV6-2 or TRBV6-3 and TRBJ2-7, with D possibly being TRBD1 (5 bases). V was shortened by 2 bases and J by 7 bases, with 12 bases between the two germline ends. The CDR3 is 13 amino acids. Germline V gives CDR1 MNHEY, CDR2 SVGEGT. The CDR3 DNA reads as TGTGCCAGCAGTTACCTACAGGTTGGGGAGCAGTACTTC. Residues: CASSYLQVGEQYF.

The genes are TRBV19 and TRBJ1-5, with D possibly matching TRBD1 (6 bases). Trimming shortened V by 3 bases and J by 6 bases, and 15 bases separated the two germline ends. The CDR3 totals 15 residues. The germline V gene has CDR1 LNHDA and CDR2 SQIVND (reference sequence). The DNA of the CDR3 is TGTGCCAGTAGTATGAGGGGGATTTCCCCTCAGCCCCAGCATTTT. It is translated as CASSMRGISPQPQHF.

The V gene is TRBV23-1, the J gene TRBJ1-3; D call uncertain. TRBV23-1 is treated as an ORF (open reading frame) with a function not yet certain. V lost 2 bases and J lost 0, with 14 bases in between. This CDR3 contains 17 residues. CDR3 sequence reads: CASSQPPEALSGNTIYF. CDR3 sequence (DNA): TGCGCCAGCAGTCAACCTCCGGAAGCTCTCTCTGGAAACACCATATATTTT.

The chain couples TRBV6-5 to TRBJ1-2; no clear D. The CDR3 is 14 residues long. In germline, CDR1 is MNHEY, CDR2 SVGAGI. Between the trimmed V and J ends, which lost 0 bases and 4 bases, there was a span of 9 bases. CDR3 in amino acids: CASSYSPGSYGYTF. The DNA for the CDR3 is TGTGCCAGCAGTTACTCCCCAGGCTCCTATGGCTACACCTTC.